The TCR beta chain under discussion was sequenced for a study of shared T cell receptors in the human thymus. Clones were sequenced by immunoSEQ multiplex PCR, and TCRdb holds only the in-frame ones, with some missing. The data hold some 700,000 clones, with 75% to 90% observed a single time. These data were likewise used in another study, on human thymus T cells. That paper adds: Donation was from healthy Finnish infants who were having corrective surgery that addressed congenital heart defects. Thymic tissue was derived from resections collected during corrective heart surgery.

This TCR came from a girl less than two years old with a congenital heart defect. Sequencing was performed on thymocytes.

The CDR3 DNA sequence: TGTGCCAGCAGCTCGGACAGGGCGGGGAAGACCCAGTACTTC. This sequence encodes CASSSDRAGKTQYF. The chain carries TRBV11-2 and TRBJ2-5; 8 bases align to TRBD1. CDR1 and CDR2 (germline): SGHAT, FQNNGV. The CDR3 totals 14 residues. Unmatched junction bases numbered 7, after V lost 4 bases and J lost 6 bases.